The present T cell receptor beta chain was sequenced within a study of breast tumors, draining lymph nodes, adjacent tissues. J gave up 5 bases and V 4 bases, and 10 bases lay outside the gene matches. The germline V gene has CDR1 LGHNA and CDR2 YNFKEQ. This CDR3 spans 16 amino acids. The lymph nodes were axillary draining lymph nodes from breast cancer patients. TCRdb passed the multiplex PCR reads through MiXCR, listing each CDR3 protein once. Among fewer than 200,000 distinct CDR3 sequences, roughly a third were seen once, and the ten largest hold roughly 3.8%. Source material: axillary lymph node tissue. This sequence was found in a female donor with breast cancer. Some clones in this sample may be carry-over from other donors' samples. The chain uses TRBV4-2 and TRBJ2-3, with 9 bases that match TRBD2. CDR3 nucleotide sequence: TGTGCCAGCAGCCCGCTTGGCGGGGGGGCTAGAGATACGCAGTATTTT. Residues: CASSPLGGGARDTQYF.